The 19 T cell receptor beta chains below all came from one sample that was sequenced in a study of blood T cell repertoires in COVID-19. Libraries were prepared by immunoSEQ multiplex PCR; TCRdb keeps only in-frame clonotypes and omits some of them. The data contain 300,000 to 350,000 clones, roughly nine tenths of them singletons. Sequenced: PBMCs or T cells enriched from blood (not recorded which). The receptors stem from a woman aged 25-40 years who had recovered from COVID-19.

This clone was detected a few times. V and J are TRBV28 and TRBJ1-6; 10 bases line up with TRBD1. The CDR3 length is 16 residues. V lost 5 bases and J lost 5; bases outside the gene matches: 6. Germline V gene data show CDR1 as MDHEN and CDR2 as SYDVKM. The CDR3, as DNA: TGTGCCAGCAGTCCGCGACAGGGGGCAGATAATTCACCCCTCCACTTT. Its protein is CASSPRQGADNSPLHF.

J is TRBJ1-1 and V is TRBV6-5; possible D gene TRBD1, 6 bases. Per the germline V gene, CDR1 is MNHEY and CDR2 is SVGAGI. The CDR3 is made up of 14 amino acids. Deletions cut 7 bases from V and 1 base from J, with 13 bases between. The CDR3 spells CASMTGHQNTEAFF. Written as DNA, the CDR3 is TGTGCCAGCATGACGGGACACCAGAACACTGAAGCTTTCTTT.

The rearrangement joins TRBV7-8 to TRBJ2-1, with 9 positions matching TRBD2. V gave up 3 bases and J gave up 3 bases; unmatched junction bases: 6. The V gene's germline CDR1 is SGHVS and CDR2 FQNEAQ. This CDR3 region has 16 residues. Here the CDR3 DNA reads TGTGCCAGCAGCTTTGGTAGCGGGAGACACTACAATGAGCAGTTCTTC. Amino acids: CASSFGSGRHYNEQFF.

The CDR3 loop reads CASGPGANGNTIYF. CDR3 nucleotide sequence: TGCGCCAGCGGACCAGGGGCAAATGGAAACACCATATATTTT. The rearrangement links TRBV5-1 to TRBJ1-3; the D gene is possibly TRBD1 (6 bases). This CDR3 spans 14 amino acids. Germline V lookup: CDR1 SGHRS, CDR2 YFSETQ. Trimming left V 7 bases short and J 3 bases short, with 14 bases between.

V usage is TRBV6-2 or TRBV6-3 and J usage is TRBJ2-5; D possibly corresponds to TRBD1 (5 bases). The CDR3 length is 16 residues. V was cut by 0 bases and J by 2 bases, with 13 bases left in between. The germline V gene has CDR1 MNHEY and CDR2 SVGEGT. The CDR3 DNA sequence: TGTGCCAGCAGTTACTCGGATACTGACAGACAAGAGACCCAGTACTTC. Protein product: CASSYSDTDRQETQYF.

J is TRBJ1-4 and V is TRBV3-1 (or the pseudogene TRBV3-2); no reliable D call. This CDR3 spans 14 amino acids. Germline-derived CDR1 and CDR2 are LGHDT and YNNKEL (reference sequence). Trimming shortened V by 6 bases and J by 0 bases, and 8 bases separated the two germline ends. CDR3 region: CASSLRSTNEKLFF. DNA for the CDR3: TGTGCCAGCAGTCTTCGGTCAACTAATGAAAAACTGTTTTTT.

The rearrangement uses TRBV11-2 and TRBJ1-2; 7 nucleotides match TRBD1. The CDR3 loop spans 18 amino acids. V gave up 6 bases and J gave up 0 bases; unmatched junction bases: 16. CDR1 SGHAT and CDR2 FQNNGV come from the germline V gene. CDR3: CASRGLRGGQPANYGYTF. In DNA form, the CDR3 reads TGTGCCAGCAGGGGACTTCGGGGGGGACAGCCAGCTAACTATGGCTACACCTTC.

In this sample, this clone turned up once. The chain joins TRBV6-6 to TRBJ2-2; D is undetermined. The CDR3 spans 15 residues. Germline V gene lookup returns CDR1 MNHNY and CDR2 SVGAGI (reference sequence). Trimming took 0 bases from V and 4 from J, leaving 9 bases between them. CDR3 in amino acids: CASSYSMSGTGELFF. The CDR3, as DNA: TGTGCCAGCAGTTACTCGATGTCAGGCACCGGGGAGCTGTTTTTT.

The chain recombines TRBV24-1 with TRBJ2-3, with a possible D match to TRBD2 (5 bases). V was trimmed by 4 bases and J by 2 bases, leaving 15 bases between them. The CDR3 runs to 16 residues. Germline V CDR1 and CDR2: KGHDR, SFDVKD. CDR3 protein: CATSEPTTGFTDTQYF. CDR3 nucleotides: TGTGCCACCAGTGAACCCACAACGGGATTCACAGATACGCAGTATTTT.

The chain uses TRBV2 and TRBJ2-3; 9 nucleotides align to TRBD2. Unmatched junction bases numbered 6, after V lost 8 bases and J lost 6 bases. Germline V lookup: CDR1 SNHLY, CDR2 FYNNEI. The CDR3 contains 13 residues. In DNA, the CDR3 is TGTGCCAGCGTGGCGGGGGGGCACGATACGCAGTATTTT. This encodes CASVAGGHDTQYF.

This sequence joins TRBV3-1 (or the pseudogene TRBV3-2) and TRBJ1-1; D might be TRBD1 (6 bases). The V end was cut by 2 bases, the J end by 5 bases, with 18 bases between. Germline-derived CDR1 and CDR2 are LGHDT and YNNKEL (reference sequence). The CDR3 has 16 residues. The CDR3 DNA is TGTGCCAGCAGCCAAAGTGGGGGGCTGGGGGGGACTGAAGCTTTCTTT. This gives the protein CASSQSGGLGGTEAFF.

This clone was seen a single time. The chain couples TRBV5-1 to TRBJ2-7, with TRBD2 matching 7 bases. Trimming cost V 4 bases and J 2 bases; bases outside gene matches: 12. The germline V gene has CDR1 SGHRS and CDR2 YFSETQ. The CDR3 has 16 amino acids. The CDR3: CASSRRAQAGTYEQYF. DNA of the CDR3: TGCGCCAGCAGCCGACGGGCACAAGCGGGAACCTACGAGCAGTACTTC.

This chain joins TRBV24-1 and TRBJ1-5, with D unresolved. CDR3 size: 13 residues. CDR1 and CDR2 from the germline V gene are KGHDR and SFDVKD. V lost 4 bases and J 8 bases, leaving 11 bases between the germline ends. CDR3 sequence (DNA): TGTGCCACCAGTGAGATCGGAGTGGAGCCCCAGCATTTT. Its protein is CATSEIGVEPQHF.

V and J are TRBV19 and TRBJ1-1; D call uncertain. Germline V gene lookup returns CDR1 LNHDA and CDR2 SQIVND (reference sequence). The CDR3 loop spans 15 amino acids. Trimming shortened V by 5 bases and J by 7 bases, and 20 bases separated the two germline ends. The CDR3 loop reads CASSQIPPSGGEAFF. In DNA form, the CDR3 reads TGTGCCAGTAGTCAGATACCCCCCAGCGGCGGTGAAGCTTTCTTT. The full variable domain, its missing parts supplied by reference TRBV19 and TRBJ1-1, is DGGITQSPKYLFRKEGQNVTLSCEQNLNHDAMYWYRQDPGQGLRLIYYSQIVNDFQKGDIAEGYSVSREKKESFPLTVTSAQKNPTAFYLCASSQIPPSGGEAFFGQGTRLTVV.

This chain connects TRBV27 to TRBJ1-1; D is uncertain. The CDR3 consists of 14 residues. Germline V gives CDR1 MNHEY, CDR2 SMNVEV (reference sequence). The V and J ends lost 0 bases and 4 bases respectively, with 9 bases between them. CDR3 sequence reads: CASSLSTAGTEAFF. The CDR3 DNA follows: TGTGCCAGCAGTTTATCGACCGCGGGCACTGAAGCTTTCTTT.

This clone appeared a few times. V usage is TRBV6-5 and J usage is TRBJ1-1, with D unclear. The CDR3 loop spans 13 amino acids. V lost 7 bases to trimming and J lost 0 bases, with 9 bases between them. Germline V gene data show CDR1 as MNHEY and CDR2 as SVGAGI. The CDR3: CASTGLMNTEAFF. The CDR3 region has the DNA TGTGCCAGCACAGGACTGATGAACACTGAAGCTTTCTTT.

The chain joins TRBV19 to TRBJ1-6; no reliable D call. V dropped 4 bases and J dropped 16 bases, with 11 bases sitting between them. The CDR3 is made up of 11 amino acids. The germline gives CDR1 LNHDA, CDR2 SQIVND (reference sequence). CDR3 DNA: TGTGCCAGTAGTAACGAGGGAACACTCCACTTT. Its protein is CASSNEGTLHF.

The CDR3 loop is CASVDRGQGIQYF. DNA of the CDR3: TGTGCCAGCGTGGACAGGGGGCAGGGCATTCAGTACTTC. This chain joins TRBV5-8 and TRBJ2-4; 11 positions match TRBD1. Losses at the gene ends were 7 bases for V and 9 bases for J; bases not matched to a gene: 6. This CDR3 contains 13 residues. Germline loops: CDR1 SGHTS, CDR2 YDEGEE.

The chain has TRBV2 and TRBJ1-6; 8 bases are shared with TRBD1. The V segment lost 6 bases and the J segment 1 base; nucleotides outside the gene matches: 5. The CDR3 totals 16 residues. Germline CDR1 SNHLY, CDR2 FYNNEI. CDR3 nucleotides: TGTGCCAGCAGCGCAGGGGGCAATTCCTATAATTCACCCCTCCACTTT. Translation: CASSAGGNSYNSPLHF. Complete variable domain (other parts from reference TRBV2 and TRBJ1-6): EPEVTQTPSHQVTQMGQEVILRCVPISNHLYFYWYRQILGQKVEFLVSFYNNEISEKSEIFDDQFSVERPDGSNFTLKIRSTKLEDSAMYFCASSAGGNSYNSPLHFGNGTRLTVT.